The sequence of this T cell receptor (beta chain) was determined in a study of graft-versus-host responses after intestinal transplantation. Overall study findings and caveats: Clonal ratios of graft-versus-host to host-versus-graft in allografts were high for patients exhibiting graft-donor T cell macrochimerism.

The CDR3 is 17 residues long. CDR1 is LGHNT and CDR2 is FRNRAP in the germline V gene. J lost 7 bases, V lost 0 bases, and 7 bases had no gene match. For this clone: The target antigen is unknown.

Sequencing used immunoSEQ multiplex PCR; TCRdb keeps in-frame clones, though not all of them. The sample shows some 40,000 clones, about 92% of them seen only once. The V gene is TRBV12-5, the J gene TRBJ1-5; 12 nucleotides match TRBD1. The sequence came from a human patient who received an intestinal transplant, so some T cells may come from the graft donor. The sequencing here drew on PBMCs, taken approximately 100 weeks after intestinal transplantation. The CDR3 protein is CASGLVQGTGGGQPQHF. CDR3 DNA sequence: TGTGCTAGTGGTTTGGTACAGGGGACAGGGGGCGGCCAGCCCCAGCATTTT.